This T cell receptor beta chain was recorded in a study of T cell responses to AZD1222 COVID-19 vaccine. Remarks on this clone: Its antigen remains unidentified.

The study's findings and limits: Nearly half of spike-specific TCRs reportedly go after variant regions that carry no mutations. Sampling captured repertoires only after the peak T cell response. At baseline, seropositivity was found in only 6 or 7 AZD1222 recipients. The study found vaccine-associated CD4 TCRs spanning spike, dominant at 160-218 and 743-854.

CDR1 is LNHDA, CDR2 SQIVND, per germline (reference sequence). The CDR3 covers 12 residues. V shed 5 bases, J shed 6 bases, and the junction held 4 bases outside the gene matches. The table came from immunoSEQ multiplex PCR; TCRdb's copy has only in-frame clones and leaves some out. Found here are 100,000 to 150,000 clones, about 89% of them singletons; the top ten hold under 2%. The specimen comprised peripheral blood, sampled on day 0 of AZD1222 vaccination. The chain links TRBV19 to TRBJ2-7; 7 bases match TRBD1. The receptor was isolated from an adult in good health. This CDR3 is CASSETGIEQYF. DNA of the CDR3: TGTGCCAGTAGTGAGACAGGGATCGAGCAGTACTTC.